The present T cell receptor (beta chain) was sequenced within a study of shared clonotypes between healthy human individuals. Study details: Donors were a couple of women and a few men aged 18 to 49.

The protocol was immunoSEQ multiplex PCR, while the TCRdb copy is restricted to in-frame clones and leaves out a portion. The sample carries roughly 400,000 clones, 95% to 97% recorded once. The CDR3 runs to 16 residues. CDR1 and CDR2 (germline): PRHDT, FYEKMQ (reference sequence). V was clipped by 4 bases and J by 1 base; unmatched bases: 9. Sequences were obtained from memory CD8+ T cells sorted from blood. Subset indicated: CD45RO+ cells pooled with CCR7-negative TemRA cells. This receptor was identified in a man younger than 45 in good health. The rearrangement joins TRBV13 to TRBJ2-7, with 8 positions matching TRBD2. CDR3 DNA: TGTGCCAGCAGCTCGGCGGGAGGAGTCAGATCCTACGAGCAGTACTTC. Amino acids: CASSSAGGVRSYEQYF.